Included here is one TCR beta chain sequence, with context. Its target antigen remains unknown. Base-call qualities are not available, and no considerably larger clone is one nucleotide away. This specimen comes from a study of shared clonotypes between healthy human individuals (TCRdb year 2020). Background on the whole study: A few men and two women, aged 18 to 49 years, made up the cohort. For each donor, three plates each were used for CD4 naive and CD4 memory, two plates were used for CD8 naive, and one plate was used for CD8 memory. Blood TCR repertoires of four to six healthy adults were deeply sequenced to estimate repertoire size and the extent of clonotype sharing between individuals. To increase sequencing depth and limit assay-specific biases, TCR repertoire library preparation and sequencing were carried out by different laboratories using diverse techniques. Each donor's leukapheresis produced roughly between roughly 0.94 and 9.5 billion PBMCs. What the work shows at the level of the full study, not this receptor alone: Rarefaction of sorted-subset datasets indicated incomplete sequencing despite the large sequencing depth. Sampling was restricted to blood, and TCR repertoires in tissue are likely to differ from TCR repertoires in blood. Across a handful of donors, 4.5% to 6.5% of naive CD4, over 3% of naive CD8, 2.3% of memory CD4, and approximately 0.4% of memory CD8 clonotypes were shared. Compared with non-shared clonotypes, the clonotypes found in all four sorted-subset donors had higher generation probabilities. Pairwise subsampling indicated that sequencing depth was expected to affect the degree of clonotype sharing among donors. Because the study included a small number of donors, the genetic and exposure-history diversity represented was limited. Estimated clonotype richness was generally larger for naive than for memory subsets.

Donors were healthy HIV-negative adults with no recently reported acute infections or vaccinations. Every donor was a Caucasian adult residing in Nashville, Tennessee, USA. CD8 memory samples were composed of magnetically selected CD45RO+ cells combined with CCR7-negative CD45RA+ effector memory (TemRA) cells. Blood was obtained by leukapheresis, after which PBMCs were separated by Ficoll-Histopaque density gradient centrifugation and cryopreserved in liquid nitrogen vapor phase. Analytical flow cytometry was used to check the purity and quantity of each magnetically sorted T cell population. Each sorted fraction had its genomic DNA isolated and then quantified by UV absorbance on a Nanodrop 2000c. Using the deep immunoSEQ assay, multiplex PCR amplified TCR CDR3 regions from genomic DNA. Extracted genomic DNA from each cell subset was distributed evenly across all wells of several immunoSEQ 96-well plates, and each plate was treated as a replicate. For sorted subsets, around 200 ng genomic DNA, equal to tens of thousands of T cell genomes, was loaded into each replicate PCR. The purified libraries were quantified using a Qubit 3.0 fluorometer, sized with a Bioanalyzer 2100, and then quantified again using the KAPA Library Quantification kit. Each immunoSEQ 96-well plate was sequenced on its own single-read 150-cycle Illumina NextSeq 550 flow cell. In the source study's methods: Because only junctional sequences without quality scores were contained in the immunoSEQ output, filtering matching that applied to full-length reads could not be performed. To assign V/J genes and CDR3, sequences were annotated against IMGT germline references using PyIR, a Python wrapper for IgBLAST v1.9. Any read was removed if the V/J assignment was weak (E-value above 1e-6), the CDR3 was missing, or the read contained stop codons, out-of-frame junctions, or ambiguous translated residues. V3J clonotypes were defined as sequences sharing the same inferred V gene, J gene, and CDR3 amino acid sequence. Percentage overlap between repertoires was computed as shared unique clonotypes divided by the size of the smaller repertoire. Repertoire richness was assessed with RTK rarefaction, the Chao1 estimator, and Recon v2.1 estimates of unobserved clonotypes. Generation probabilities were computed with OLGA for all TCRbeta clonotypes obtained by the gDNA method from four donors. Not all clones reach the TCRdb copy of this immuneACCESS table, which keeps in-frame sequences only. Checked studies attribute under half of the gap to unresolved V genes and leave the rest unexplained. The D gene and trimming were derived from the DNA, and the V and J assignments and clone size from that table. In this sample the table shows 100,000 to 120,000 clones, around two thirds of which occur a single time. Clones ranked in the top ten supply about 22% of the sample.

V ends up 3 bases short and J 7 bases short, with an unmatched junction base count of 9. CDR1 LNHNV and CDR2 YYDKDF are derived from the germline V gene (reference sequence). Including the terminal cysteine and phenylalanine, the CDR3 comprises 15 residues. The CDR3 DNA has 45 bases and is translated from base 1. This sequence uses TRBV15 and TRBJ1-5; a stretch of 7 junction bases matches TRBD1. The source material was memory CD8+ T cells sorted from blood. This sample's cell subset or site label indicates: CD45RO+ cells pooled with CCR7-negative TemRA cells. The clonotype comes from a woman aged 30 to 39 in good health. DNA sequence: TGTGCCACCAGCAGCTCCCGACAGGGTTTCCAGCCCCAGCATTTT. Translated, this gives CATSSSRQGFQPQHF.